The present T cell receptor beta chain was sequenced within a study of T cell clones after liver transplantation. On this clone itself: The antigen remains undetermined.

General study points: Rather than being deleted, graft donor-reactive T cells may have moved into the graft.

The CDR3 contains 13 residues. V was cut by 2 bases and J by 5 bases, with 10 bases left in between. Germline-derived CDR1 and CDR2 are MNHEY and SMNVEV (reference sequence). Sequencing used immunoSEQ multiplex PCR; TCRdb keeps in-frame clones, though not all of them. The sample contains 68,000 or so clones, approximately 80% of which appear only once. Sequenced material: CD4+ T cells from blood, taken before liver transplant. This chain links TRBV27 with TRBJ2-7, with D perhaps TRBD1 (5 bases). This receptor was taken from a human donor who received a liver transplant. The DNA of the CDR3 is TGTGCCAGCAGTTTAGTAGGGGCTAACGAGCAGTACTTC. Protein product: CASSLVGANEQYF.